The present TCR beta chain was sequenced within a study of OX40 agonist ivuxolimab in advanced cancers. As for the study in general: Anti-PD-1, anti-PD-L1 or anti-CTLA-4 therapy given earlier was allowed, and 40% had some.

Sequenced by immunoSEQ multiplex PCR; TCRdb stores in-frame clones only, minus some. Of about 93,000 clones listed, 92% are singletons. The germline gives CDR1 SGHRS, CDR2 YFSETQ. The CDR3 is made up of 13 amino acids. V was cut by 5 bases and J by 4 bases, with 10 bases left in between. The specimen was CD4+ or CD8+ T cells sorted from blood, collected in a trial of the OX40 agonist ivuxolimab. The source is an adult with an advanced solid tumor such as melanoma, head and neck, liver or kidney cancer. This chain uses TRBV5-1 with TRBJ1-3; no clear D. The CDR3 bases are TGCGCCAGCAGTGGAGCGTCCGGAAACACCATATATTTT. It is translated as CASSGASGNTIYF.